Below are 23 T cell receptor beta chains sequenced from a single sample in a study of radiotherapy plus CTLA-4 blockade in lung cancer. Some clones are missing from TCRdb's copy, which holds only in-frame ones; the method was immunoSEQ multiplex PCR. The sample has roughly 80,000 clones; over 70% are singletons. The source was peripheral blood, collected from a patient treated with radiotherapy plus ipilimumab. These receptors originate from a human donor with non-small cell lung cancer who had a partial response to radiotherapy plus ipilimumab. Some clones in this sample may be carry-over from other donors' samples.

The gene calls are TRBV7-2 and TRBJ2-7, with a weak D call TRBD2 (6 bases). The V gene's germline CDR1 is SGHTA and CDR2 FQGNSA. V gave up 3 bases and J gave up 6 bases, with 12 bases separating them. This CDR3 comprises 13 residues. The CDR3 loop is CASSFSSVGEQYF. The CDR3 DNA follows: TGTGCCAGCAGCTTTTCTAGCGTCGGCGAGCAGTACTTC.

The rearrangement joins TRBV5-1 to TRBJ2-3; 8 bases are a match to TRBD1. The trim removed 4 bases at V and 0 bases at J, leaving 7 bases unmatched. The CDR3 is made up of 16 amino acids. The germline CDR1 and CDR2 sequences are SGHRS and YFSETQ. CDR3 sequence: CASSMGQASSTDTQYF. In DNA, the CDR3 is TGCGCCAGCAGCATGGGACAGGCCTCTAGCACAGATACGCAGTATTTT.

In DNA form, the CDR3 reads TGTGCCAGCAGCCCAGGGCAGGGAAGCTATGGCTACACCTTC. It yields the protein CASSPGQGSYGYTF. V is TRBV9 and J is TRBJ1-2; D is possibly TRBD1 (5 bases). The V gene lost 4 bases and the J gene lost 4 bases, with 14 bases spanning the gap. The CDR3 has 14 residues. Germline V gives CDR1 SGDLS, CDR2 YYNGEE.

The chain is built from TRBV11-3 and TRBJ2-5, with 8 bases lining up with TRBD2. After removal of 6 bases from V and 5 bases from J, the junction contained 14 bases not matched to a gene. The CDR3 totals 16 residues. CDR1 is SGHNT, CDR2 YENEEA, per germline. The CDR3 sequence: CASSRGGLGAGETQYF. CDR3 nucleotides: TGTGCCAGCAGTCGGGGGGGCTTGGGGGCCGGGGAGACCCAGTACTTC.

V gene TRBV7-2 combines with J gene TRBJ1-2; 7 nucleotides align to TRBD1. This CDR3 has 14 residues. CDR1 SGHTA and CDR2 FQGNSA come from the germline V gene. Trimming removed 5 bases from V and 4 bases from J; junction bases left unmatched: 7. CDR3 sequence (DNA): TGTGCCAGCAGCGCGACAGGGTTCTCCTATGGCTACACCTTC. It translates to CASSATGFSYGYTF.

The chain carries TRBV6-5 and TRBJ2-1; 15 positions match TRBD2. Germline lookup yields CDR1 MNHEY and CDR2 SVGAGI. V dropped 3 bases and J dropped 9; count of bases not matched to a gene: 3. There are 15 residues in the CDR3. CDR3: CASSYRTSGRGEQFF. CDR3 coding DNA: TGTGCCAGCAGTTATAGGACTAGCGGGAGGGGTGAGCAGTTCTTC.

CDR3 loop: CASSSPRTGRLSYEQYF. The DNA of the CDR3 is TGTGCCAGCAGTTCACCACGGACAGGCCGTTTGTCCTACGAGCAGTACTTC. The chain carries TRBV27 and TRBJ2-7; 7 bases match TRBD1. The trim removed 4 bases at V and 1 base at J, leaving 13 bases unmatched. The CDR3 is 17 amino acids. The V gene's germline CDR1 is MNHEY and CDR2 SMNVEV (reference sequence).

V gene TRBV29-1 combines with J gene TRBJ2-1, with 10 bases that match TRBD2. This CDR3 is 14 amino acids long. CDR1 and CDR2 (germline): SQVTM, ANQGSEA. The trim removed 5 bases at V and 9 bases at J, leaving 10 bases unmatched. The CDR3 coding sequence is TGCAGCGTTCAAGGGGCTAGCGGGAGAGGTGAGCAGTTCTTC. Its translation is CSVQGASGRGEQFF.

The DNA for the CDR3 is TGTGCCAGCAGCTTATCACGACAGGGCTACGAGCAGTACTTC. It translates to CASSLSRQGYEQYF. The gene calls are TRBV11-2 and TRBJ2-7, with 7 bases that match TRBD1. The CDR3 has 14 residues. Trimming removed 2 bases from V and 3 bases from J; junction bases left unmatched: 4. Looked up from germline, CDR1 is SGHAT and CDR2 is FQNNGV.

The chain joins TRBV5-4 to TRBJ2-1; a possible D gene is TRBD1 (6 bases). The CDR3 contains 16 residues. Germline V CDR1 and CDR2: SGHNT, YYREEE (reference sequence). V gave up 4 bases and J gave up 0 bases, with 14 bases separating them. CDR3 DNA sequence: TGTGCCAGCAGCCTACCGGGACACCTCTCCTACAATGAGCAGTTCTTC. Its protein product is CASSLPGHLSYNEQFF.

The chain has TRBV5-6 and TRBJ2-7, with a possible D match to TRBD2 (7 bases). The CDR3 is 14 amino acids. Per germline, CDR1 SGHDT and CDR2 YYEEEE. V was pared by 5 bases and J by 2 bases, with 14 bases between. The CDR3 here is CASRPRGGTYEQYF. Written as DNA, the CDR3 is TGTGCCAGCAGACCAAGGGGGGGGACCTACGAGCAGTACTTC.

The chain carries TRBV28 and TRBJ1-1; possible D gene TRBD1, 5 bases. Trimming took off 8 bases at V and 0 bases at J, with 13 bases between the two ends. CDR3 length: 14 amino acids. The V gene's germline CDR1 is MDHEN and CDR2 SYDVKM. Here the CDR3 reads CASSRAGVNTEAFF. CDR3 bases: TGTGCCAGCTCAAGGGCGGGGGTGAACACTGAAGCTTTCTTT.

The chain is built from TRBV2 and TRBJ1-1; TRBD1 agrees at 9 bases. The germline CDR1 and CDR2 sequences are SNHLY and FYNNEI. This CDR3 comprises 15 residues. Losses at the gene ends were 5 bases for V and 1 base for J; bases not matched to a gene: 5. The CDR3 sequence is CASSWDRAANTEAFF. CDR3 DNA sequence: TGTGCCAGCAGTTGGGACAGGGCGGCGAACACTGAAGCTTTCTTT.

A single count supports this clone. The rearrangement joins TRBV5-4 to TRBJ2-1; a possible D gene is TRBD2 (5 bases). Trimming shortened V by 2 bases and J by 0 bases, and 9 bases separated the two germline ends. Germline V CDR1 and CDR2: SGHNT, YYREEE (reference sequence). This CDR3 comprises 15 residues. CDR3: CASSFGGGSYNEQFF. The CDR3 DNA is TGTGCCAGCAGCTTTGGTGGAGGCTCCTACAATGAGCAGTTCTTC.

The V gene is TRBV5-1, the J gene TRBJ2-7; 9 bases agree with TRBD2. The CDR3 consists of 17 residues. Unmatched junction bases numbered 12, after V lost 4 bases and J lost 1 base. Germline-derived CDR1 and CDR2 are SGHRS and YFSETQ. As DNA, the CDR3 is TGCGCCAGCAGCCGGCGGGTAGCGGGGGCCTCTTCCTACGAGCAGTACTTC. This codes for CASSRRVAGASSYEQYF. The full variable domain, its missing parts supplied by reference TRBV5-1 and TRBJ2-7, is KAGVTQTPRYLIKTRGQQVTLSCSPISGHRSVSWYQQTPGQGLQFLFEYFSETQRNKGNFPGRFSGRQFSNSRSEMNVSTLELGDSALYLCASSRRVAGASSYEQYFGPGTRLTVT.

The chain couples TRBV19 to TRBJ2-1; TRBD2 is a possible D gene (6 bases). Germline V gene lookup returns CDR1 LNHDA and CDR2 SQIVND (reference sequence). The CDR3 is made up of 15 amino acids. The ends were cut back, 3 bases at V and 5 bases at J, with 14 bases in the middle. The CDR3 sequence: CASSMGGLGNNEQFF. CDR3 DNA sequence: TGTGCCAGTAGTATGGGGGGACTGGGGAACAATGAGCAGTTCTTC.

J is TRBJ2-3 and V is TRBV7-8, with 9 bases identical to TRBD2. The trim removed 5 bases at V and 1 base at J, leaving 4 bases unmatched. The germline CDR1 and CDR2 sequences are SGHVS and FQNEAQ. The CDR3 totals 15 residues. In DNA form, the CDR3 reads TGTGCCAGCAGCCAATGGACTAGCGGCACAGATACGCAGTATTTT. Protein: CASSQWTSGTDTQYF.

This chain connects TRBV7-2 to TRBJ2-7; 7 bases match TRBD2. This CDR3 contains 12 residues. Germline V gives CDR1 SGHTA, CDR2 FQGNSA. With V trimmed by 5 bases and J by 5 bases, 3 bases remained unmatched. This CDR3 is CASSLTSDEQYF. CDR3 in DNA: TGTGCCAGCAGCCTAACTAGCGACGAGCAGTACTTC.

The V call is TRBV7-8, the J call TRBJ2-3; 7 bases fit TRBD1. The germline V gene encodes CDR1 SGHVS and CDR2 FQNEAQ. This CDR3 comprises 13 residues. Trimming took 2 bases from V and 7 from J; bases not matched to a gene: 3. The CDR3 here is CASSLTGVNTQYF. CDR3 in DNA: TGTGCCAGCAGCTTAACAGGGGTAAATACGCAGTATTTT.

On this clone itself: The identical CDR3 is also encoded by other nucleotide sequences in the sample. The J gene is TRBJ2-7, the V gene TRBV5-1; TRBD2 matches 10 bases. Germline V lookup: CDR1 SGHRS, CDR2 YFSETQ. The CDR3 is 14 amino acids. V was clipped by 5 bases and J by 2 bases; unmatched bases: 4. DNA for the CDR3: TGCGCCAGCAGTTTAGCGGGGGGCCCCTACGAGCAGTACTTC. The encoded protein is CASSLAGGPYEQYF.

This rearrangement joins TRBV11-2 to TRBJ2-5, with 9 bases fitting TRBD2. The CDR3 contains 16 residues. J lost 5 bases, V lost 1 base, and 8 bases had no gene match. Germline CDR1 SGHAT, CDR2 FQNNGV. For the CDR3, the DNA is TGTGCCAGCAGCTTAGTAGGTAGCGGGAGCACGGAGACCCAGTACTTC. This translates into CASSLVGSGSTETQYF.

This clone was detected only once. The gene calls are TRBV7-9 and TRBJ2-1; 8 bases fit TRBD2. The CDR3 is made up of 15 amino acids. Per the germline V gene, CDR1 is SEHNR and CDR2 is FQNEAQ (reference sequence). The J segment lost 4 bases and the V segment lost 4 bases, leaving 6 bases of the junction unmatched. DNA for the CDR3: TGTGCCAGCAGCTCGGGGGGGTCTGCTTACAATGAGCAGTTCTTC. Encoded protein: CASSSGGSAYNEQFF.

The CDR3 region has the DNA TGCGCCACCCGGGACAGGGGGAAGAACACTGAAGCTTTCTTT. Translated, it gives CATRDRGKNTEAFF. This sequence joins TRBV5-1 and TRBJ1-1, with TRBD1 matching 11 bases. V lost 9 bases and J lost 1; bases outside the gene matches: 5. Looked up from germline, CDR1 is SGHRS and CDR2 is YFSETQ. This CDR3 is 14 amino acids long.